The entry below describes one TCR beta chain. The record originates from a study of technical replicates of blood from a handful of donors. The junction had 6 bases not matched to a gene; V was cut back by 1 base and J by 0 bases. This CDR3 is built from 19 residues. From germline, CDR1 is LNHDA and CDR2 SQIVND (reference sequence). Measured with immunoSEQ multiplex PCR; TCRdb has only the in-frame clones, and not every one. Seen here are roughly 72,000 clones, roughly 91% observed once, and the top ten hold about 0.4%. V gene TRBV19 combines with J gene TRBJ2-2; 12 bases match TRBD2. The clonotype was recovered from a human donor in good health. Sequenced input: T cells isolated from PBMCs. DNA for the CDR3: TGTGCCAGTAGTATAGGACTAGCGGGAGCGGTGACGAACACCGGGGAGCTGTTTTTT. It specifies CASSIGLAGAVTNTGELFF.